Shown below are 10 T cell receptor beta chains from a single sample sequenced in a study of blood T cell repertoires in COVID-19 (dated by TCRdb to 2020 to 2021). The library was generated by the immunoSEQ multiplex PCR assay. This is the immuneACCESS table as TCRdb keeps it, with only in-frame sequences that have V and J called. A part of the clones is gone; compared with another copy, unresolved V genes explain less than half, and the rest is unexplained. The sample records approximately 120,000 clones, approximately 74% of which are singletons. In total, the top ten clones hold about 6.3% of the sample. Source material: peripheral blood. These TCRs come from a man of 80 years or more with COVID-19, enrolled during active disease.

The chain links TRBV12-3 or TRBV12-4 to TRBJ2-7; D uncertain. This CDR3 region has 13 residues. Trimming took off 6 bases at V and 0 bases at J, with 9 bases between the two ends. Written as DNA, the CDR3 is TGTGCCAGCAGGCCAGCGAGCTCCTACGAGCAGTACTTC. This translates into CASRPASSYEQYF.

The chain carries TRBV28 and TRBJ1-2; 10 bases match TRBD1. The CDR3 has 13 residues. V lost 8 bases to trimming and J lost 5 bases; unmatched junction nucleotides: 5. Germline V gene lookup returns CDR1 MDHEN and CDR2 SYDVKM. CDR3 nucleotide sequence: TGTGCCAGCTGTGGACAGGGGGGATATGGCTACACCTTC. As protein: CASCGQGGYGYTF.

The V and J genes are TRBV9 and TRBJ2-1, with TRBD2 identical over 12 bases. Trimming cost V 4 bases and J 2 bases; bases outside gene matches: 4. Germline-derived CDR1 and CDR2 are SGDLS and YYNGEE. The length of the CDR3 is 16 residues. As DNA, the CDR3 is TGTGCCAGCAGCACTGGGACTAGCGGGCCCTACAATGAGCAGTTCTTC. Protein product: CASSTGTSGPYNEQFF.

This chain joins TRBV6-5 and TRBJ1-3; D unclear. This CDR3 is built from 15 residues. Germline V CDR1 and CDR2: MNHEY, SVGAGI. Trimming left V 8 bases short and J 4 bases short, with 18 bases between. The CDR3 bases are TGTGCCAGCTCCTGGGTGGGCGCGGGGGGAAACACCATATATTTT. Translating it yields CASSWVGAGGNTIYF.

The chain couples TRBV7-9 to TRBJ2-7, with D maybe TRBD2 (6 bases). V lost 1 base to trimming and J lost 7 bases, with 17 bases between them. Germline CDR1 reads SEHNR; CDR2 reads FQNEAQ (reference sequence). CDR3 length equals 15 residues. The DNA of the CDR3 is TGTGCCAGCAGCTTAGTCGGGGGACGCGGAGTAGAGCAGTACTTC. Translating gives CASSLVGGRGVEQYF. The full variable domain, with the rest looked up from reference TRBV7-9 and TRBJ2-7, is DTGVSQNPRHKITKRGQNVTFRCDPISEHNRLYWYRQTLGQGPEFLTYFQNEAQLEKSRLLSDRFSAERPKGSFSTLEIQRTEQGDSAMYLCASSLVGGRGVEQYFGPGTRLTVT.

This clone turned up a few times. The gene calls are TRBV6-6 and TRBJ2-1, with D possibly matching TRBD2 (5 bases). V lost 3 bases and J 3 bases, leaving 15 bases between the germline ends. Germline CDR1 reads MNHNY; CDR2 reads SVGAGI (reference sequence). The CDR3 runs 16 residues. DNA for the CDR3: TGTGCCAGCAGTTATTTTAGCCCCGGGGACTACAATGAGCAGTTCTTC. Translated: CASSYFSPGDYNEQFF.

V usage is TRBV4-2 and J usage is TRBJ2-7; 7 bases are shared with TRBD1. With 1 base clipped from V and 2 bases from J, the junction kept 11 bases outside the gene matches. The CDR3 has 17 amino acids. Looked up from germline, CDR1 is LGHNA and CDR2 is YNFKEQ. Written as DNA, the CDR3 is TGTGCCAGCAGCCAAGTCTGGACCCGGACAGGTCCCTACGAGCAGTACTTC. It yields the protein CASSQVWTRTGPYEQYF.

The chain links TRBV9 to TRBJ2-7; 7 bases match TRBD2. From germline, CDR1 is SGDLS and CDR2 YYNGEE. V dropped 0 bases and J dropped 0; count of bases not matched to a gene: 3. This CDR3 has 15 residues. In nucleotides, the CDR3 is TGTGCCAGCAGCGTAGGGCTAGCGGACTCCTACGAGCAGTACTTC. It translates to CASSVGLADSYEQYF.

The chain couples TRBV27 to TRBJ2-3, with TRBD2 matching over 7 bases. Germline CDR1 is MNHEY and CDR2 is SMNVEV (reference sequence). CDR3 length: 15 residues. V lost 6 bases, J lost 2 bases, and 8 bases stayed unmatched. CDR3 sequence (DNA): TGTGCCAGCAGCCCACTCAGCGGGATCACAGATACGCAGTATTTT. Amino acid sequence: CASSPLSGITDTQYF.

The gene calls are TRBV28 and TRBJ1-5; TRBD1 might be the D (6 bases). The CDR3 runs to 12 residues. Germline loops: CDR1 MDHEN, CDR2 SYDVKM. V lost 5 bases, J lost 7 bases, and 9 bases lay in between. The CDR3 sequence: CASSLRGQPQHF. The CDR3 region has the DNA TGTGCCAGCAGTCTCAGGGGCCAGCCCCAGCATTTT.